The clone carrying this T cell receptor beta chain was counted ten times or more. The antigen is unknown. In the original processing: Across clinicopathological groups, CDR3 differences served as the basis for building a distant-metastasis classifier for papillary thyroid cancer. TCRdb ran MiXCR on the PCR reads. V and J calls and clone size were set by TCRdb, not the authors. The sample includes 15,000 to 20,000 clones, less than 25% of them seen just once. This sample is drawn from a study of metastatic and nonmetastatic thyroid tumors. About the study: The study looked at repertoires side by side in blood and in tumor or nodule tissue from malignant and benign thyroid patients.

Study-level points and caveats: A significant increase in TCR beta diversity was reportedly seen in malignant thyroid tumors relative to benign nodules, in blood and tumor.

No patient had received any treatment before thyroid surgery. The sequenced sample was adjacent normal tissue. The clonotype was recovered from a female donor with papillary thyroid cancer or a benign thyroid nodule (not recorded which). Some clones in this sample may be carry-over from other donors' samples.

This CDR3 reads CASSFLYTEAFF. The CDR3 DNA reads as TGTGCCAGCAGCTTTTTATATACTGAAGCTTTCTTT. The chain combines TRBV7-2 with TRBJ1-1, with no clear D. This CDR3 is 12 amino acids long. Trimming pared 3 bases from V and 5 bases from J, leaving 7 bases between. CDR1 and CDR2 (germline): SGHTA, FQGNSA.